This is a list of T cell receptor beta chains from one sample in a study of shared clonotypes between healthy human individuals. Assay: immunoSEQ multiplex PCR; the TCRdb copy retains only in-frame clones and omits some. In the table there are about a million clones, 75% of which are singletons. Sequenced input: memory CD4+ T cells sorted from blood. Every receptor here comes from a man between 18 and 29 years old in good health. The CDR3 runs from the conserved cysteine through the conserved F or W. Fields, in order: clone size, D gene, V gene, J gene, CDR3 DNA, CDR3 protein. The D gene is left open where the match is weak. Clone size is stated in some rows and not others, as once, few, many or a class when expanded.

abundance: many; d_gene: TRBD1; v_gene: TRBV14; j_gene: TRBJ1-2; CDR3nt: TGTGCCAGCAGCTCACAGGGGGCTGGTGGCTACACCTTC; CDR3aa: CASSSQGAGGYTF
abundance: .; d_gene: .; v_gene: TRBV2; j_gene: TRBJ2-5; CDR3nt: TGTGCCAGCAGTGAAGGCAGGGTCGGGCAAGAGACCCAGTACTTC; CDR3aa: CASSEGRVGQETQYF
abundance: .; d_gene: .; v_gene: TRBV6-4; j_gene: TRBJ2-2; CDR3nt: TGTGCCAGCAGTGTCGGGGACACCGGGGAGCTGTTTTTT; CDR3aa: CASSVGDTGELFF
abundance: .; d_gene: TRBD1; v_gene: TRBV19; j_gene: TRBJ2-7; CDR3nt: TGTGCCAGTAGTCCCCGGGACAGGGGGCGGTACGAGCAGTACTTC; CDR3aa: CASSPRDRGRYEQYF
abundance: few; d_gene: .; v_gene: TRBV6-7; j_gene: TRBJ2-7; CDR3nt: TGTGCCAGCCTGCCCTGGGGATACTCCTACGAGCAGTACTTC; CDR3aa: CASLPWGYSYEQYF
abundance: .; d_gene: .; v_gene: TRBV6-5; j_gene: TRBJ1-5; CDR3nt: TGTGCCAGCAGTTACTCGAAGGGGGATCAGCCCCAGCATTTT; CDR3aa: CASSYSKGDQPQHF
abundance: .; d_gene: TRBD1; v_gene: TRBV19; j_gene: TRBJ1-5; CDR3nt: TGTGCCAGTGAGGACAGGGTTCGTCAGCCCCAGCATTTT; CDR3aa: CASEDRVRQPQHF
abundance: .; d_gene: .; v_gene: TRBV18; j_gene: TRBJ2-5; CDR3nt: TGTGCCAGCTCACCCGGCACTCAAGAGACCCAGTACTTC; CDR3aa: CASSPGTQETQYF
abundance: .; d_gene: .; v_gene: TRBV9; j_gene: TRBJ2-5; CDR3nt: TGTGCCAGCAGCGTAGCGCCGTTCTTGGAGACCCAGTACTTC; CDR3aa: CASSVAPFLETQYF
abundance: .; d_gene: .; v_gene: TRBV4-3; j_gene: TRBJ1-4; CDR3nt: TGCGCCAGCAGCCAAGACGCCCCGGGAGGGAACGAAAAACTGTTTTTT; CDR3aa: CASSQDAPGGNEKLFF
abundance: .; d_gene: .; v_gene: TRBV18; j_gene: TRBJ2-4; CDR3nt: TGTGCCAGCTCACTGACGTGGGGTGGTCAAAACATTCAGTACTTC; CDR3aa: CASSLTWGGQNIQYF
abundance: .; d_gene: .; v_gene: TRBV19; j_gene: TRBJ2-1; CDR3nt: TGTGCCAGTAGTATATGGGGGGTACCCTACAATGAGCAGTTCTTC; CDR3aa: CASSIWGVPYNEQFF
abundance: .; d_gene: TRBD2; v_gene: TRBV2; j_gene: TRBJ2-7; CDR3nt: TGTGCCGCCGGGCTAGCGGGAGACTACGAGCAGTACTTC; CDR3aa: CAAGLAGDYEQYF
abundance: .; d_gene: .; v_gene: TRBV19; j_gene: TRBJ2-2; CDR3nt: TGTGCCAGTCTTGGGGGTACGAACACCGGGGAGCTGTTTTTT; CDR3aa: CASLGGTNTGELFF
abundance: .; d_gene: .; v_gene: TRBV9; j_gene: TRBJ2-3; CDR3nt: TGTGCCAGCAGCGTTATCCGTACCGGAATCCCAGATACGCAGTATTTT; CDR3aa: CASSVIRTGIPDTQYF
abundance: .; d_gene: .; v_gene: TRBV4-3; j_gene: TRBJ2-7; CDR3nt: TGCGCCAGCAGCCAAGATTGGGACCCCAGCTACGAGCAGTACTTC; CDR3aa: CASSQDWDPSYEQYF
abundance: few; d_gene: TRBD1; v_gene: TRBV18; j_gene: TRBJ1-2; CDR3nt: TGTGCCAGCTCACCAGGACAGGGTCTTGGCTACACCTTC; CDR3aa: CASSPGQGLGYTF